The rows below give T cell receptor beta chains drawn from one sample of a study of cytomegalovirus exposure and HLA in healthy donors. Assay used: immunoSEQ multiplex PCR; TCRdb lists only in-frame clones, some missing. The data hold roughly 110,000 clones, with about 80% observed a single time. The sequenced material came from PBMCs. Source of these receptors: a human donor in good health. Both conserved end residues are part of each CDR3. A D gene is named only where the DNA matches it firmly. Only some rows state a clone size, as once, few, many or a class for expanded clones.

V gene,J gene,D gene,clone size,CDR3 protein,CDR3 DNA
TRBV29-1,TRBJ2-1,TRBD2,.,CSVDPVSLAGIYEQFF,TGCAGCGTTGATCCCGTGTCGCTAGCGGGAATATATGAGCAGTTCTTC
TRBV7-9,TRBJ2-4,.,few,CASSPIGGVQYF,TGTGCCAGCAGCCCTATCGGGGGTGTTCAGTACTTC
TRBV28,TRBJ2-5,TRBD2,.,CASSLLYQRGIILEETQYF,TGTGCCAGCAGTTTATTATATCAGCGGGGAATAATCTTAGAAGAGACCCAGTACTTC
TRBV10-3,TRBJ1-2,TRBD1,.,CAISEPGRGPLGYTF,TGTGCCATCAGTGAGCCGGGCAGGGGGCCTTTGGGCTACACCTTC
TRBV6-5,TRBJ2-7,.,.,CASSYGPSSSYEQYF,TGTGCCAGCAGTTACGGGCCCTCCAGCTCCTACGAGCAGTACTTC
TRBV5-6,TRBJ1-6,TRBD1,.,CASSLGGTGNSYNSPLHF,TGTGCCAGCAGCTTGGGAGGGACAGGGAACTCCTATAATTCACCCCTCCACTTT
TRBV5-1,TRBJ2-3,.,.,CASSLNDRSTDTQYF,TGCGCCAGCAGCTTGAACGACAGAAGCACAGATACGCAGTATTTT
TRBV7-9,TRBJ2-7,TRBD2,.,CASSLAGTSVKEQYF,TGTGCCAGCAGCTTAGCCGGGACTAGCGTTAAGGAGCAGTACTTC
TRBV6-5,TRBJ2-2,.,.,CASSYSPGTGELFF,TGTGCCAGCAGTTACTCCCCCGGCACCGGGGAGCTGTTTTTT
TRBV19,TRBJ2-7,.,once,CASRRGIYEQYF,TGTGCCAGTAGGAGGGGGATCTACGAGCAGTACTTC
TRBV27,TRBJ2-7,.,.,CASSLSLGSARSEQYF,TGTGCCAGCAGCTTATCATTAGGGAGTGCCCGAAGCGAGCAGTACTTC
TRBV29-1,TRBJ2-5,TRBD2,.,CSVAFPAGGHETQYF,TGCAGCGTGGCTTTCCCAGCGGGAGGCCACGAGACCCAGTACTTC
TRBV18,TRBJ1-5,.,.,CASSPRVGGATNQPQHF,TGTGCCAGCTCACCCAGGGTAGGGGGGGCTACAAATCAGCCCCAGCATTTT
TRBV15,TRBJ2-5,.,.,CATSTRDRRQETQYF,TGTGCCACCAGCACCCGCGACAGGCGACAAGAGACCCAGTACTTC
TRBV28,TRBJ1-2,TRBD1,.,CASSLLTGTPTSYTF,TGTGCCAGCAGTTTATTGACAGGGACGCCTACTAGCTACACCTTC
TRBV9,TRBJ1-1,.,.,CASSSTPEGTEAFF,TGTGCCAGCAGCTCAACACCCGAGGGCACTGAAGCTTTCTTT
TRBV10-1,TRBJ2-7,TRBD1,.,CASSDGTGGGEQYF,TGCGCCAGCAGTGATGGGACAGGGGGGGGCGAGCAGTACTTC
TRBV28,TRBJ1-5,TRBD1,few,CASSSGQGRSNQPQHF,TGTGCCAGCAGTAGTGGACAGGGGAGAAGCAATCAGCCCCAGCATTTT
TRBV2,TRBJ1-5,.,.,CASSRGTNLNQPQHF,TGTGCCAGCAGCCGAGGGACAAACCTAAATCAGCCCCAGCATTTT
TRBV4-2,TRBJ2-1,.,.,CASTSEGPRNEQFF,TGTGCCAGCACTTCCGAGGGCCCTCGCAATGAGCAGTTCTTC
TRBV21-1,TRBJ2-6,.,.,CASTHRSTSSGANVLTF,TGTGCCAGCACCCACAGGAGTACCAGCTCTGGGGCCAACGTCCTGACTTTC
TRBV7-6,TRBJ2-5,.,few,CASSLGRLAGGETQYF,TGTGCCAGCAGCTTAGGTCGGTTGGCAGGAGGGGAGACCCAGTACTTC
TRBV6-5,TRBJ2-3,TRBD2,once,CASSSQLGRGVDTQYF,TGTGCCAGCAGTTCACAGCTGGGGAGGGGTGTAGATACGCAGTATTTT
TRBV14,TRBJ1-1,.,.,CASSQLGAAKAFF,TGTGCCAGCAGCCAATTGGGGGCTGCAAAAGCTTTCTTT
TRBV28,TRBJ2-1,.,.,CASSLSPGVWGKFF,TGTGCCAGCAGTTTGTCACCAGGTGTGTGGGGCAAGTTCTTC
TRBV11-2,TRBJ1-3,.,.,CASSLTRSGNTIYF,TGTGCCAGCAGCTTAACCAGGTCTGGAAACACCATATATTTT
TRBV5-4,TRBJ2-1,.,.,CASSREGDREFF,TGTGCCAGCAGCCGCGAGGGGGATCGGGAGTTCTTC
TRBV4-3,TRBJ2-6,.,.,CASSQGYSSGANVLTF,TGCGCCAGCAGCCAAGGATACAGCTCTGGGGCCAACGTCCTGACTTTC
TRBV4-1,TRBJ2-3,.,.,CASSQGLFPQYF,TGCGCCAGCAGCCAAGGACTGTTCCCGCAGTATTTT
TRBV30,TRBJ2-5,TRBD1,.,CAWRDRGRKTQYF,TGTGCCTGGCGAGACAGGGGGCGGAAGACCCAGTACTTC
TRBV7-6,TRBJ2-5,.,.,CASSGVGETQYF,TGTGCCAGCTCGGGAGTTGGAGAGACCCAGTACTTC
TRBV11-2,TRBJ1-6,.,.,CASSLGRGWNSPLHF,TGTGCCAGCAGCTTAGGTCGGGGTTGGAATTCACCCCTCCACTTT
TRBV28,TRBJ1-5,.,.,CASIHILGSGRTGNQPQHF,TGTGCCAGCATCCATATATTGGGGAGCGGGAGAACGGGGAATCAGCCCCAGCATTTT
TRBV29-1,TRBJ1-1,TRBD1,.,CSVGQGNTEAFF,TGCAGCGTTGGACAGGGGAACACTGAAGCTTTCTTT
TRBV29-1,TRBJ2-7,.,.,CSALGLDEQYF,TGCAGCGCCCTCGGTTTAGACGAGCAGTACTTC
TRBV5-1,TRBJ2-1,TRBD1,few,CASTQGAIYGEQFF,TGCGCCAGCACACAGGGGGCGATATATGGTGAGCAGTTCTTC
TRBV28,TRBJ1-4,TRBD1,.,CASRPDRGTNEKLFF,TGTGCCAGCAGACCGGACAGGGGCACTAATGAAAAACTGTTTTTT
TRBV13,TRBJ2-7,TRBD2,.,CASSLRGPGLAAPRFEQYF,TGTGCCAGCAGCTTAAGGGGGCCGGGACTAGCAGCCCCACGTTTCGAGCAGTACTTC
TRBV27,TRBJ2-5,TRBD2,.,CASSTGTSGRAARGAETQYF,TGTGCCAGCAGTACGGGGACTAGCGGGAGGGCCGCGCGGGGGGCAGAGACCCAGTACTTC
TRBV11-2,TRBJ2-7,TRBD1,.,CASSPGTGRNEQYF,TGTGCCAGCAGCCCGGGGACAGGGCGAAACGAGCAGTACTTC
TRBV11-2,TRBJ2-7,TRBD1,.,CASSPMTGTGLGEQYF,TGTGCCAGCAGCCCTATGACCGGGACAGGGCTTGGCGAGCAGTACTTC
TRBV29-1,TRBJ2-2,TRBD1,.,CSVQTGTNTGELFF,TGCAGCGTTCAGACAGGGACGAACACCGGGGAGCTGTTTTTT
TRBV27,TRBJ2-6,.,.,CASSRAGANVLTF,TGTGCCAGCAGTCGTGCTGGGGCCAACGTCCTGACTTTC
TRBV6-1,TRBJ2-7,.,few,CASNLLVVPYEQYF,TGTGCCAGCAATTTATTGGTAGTCCCCTACGAGCAGTACTTC
TRBV27,TRBJ2-3,TRBD2,.,CASSLIRLAGGPQRYRNTDTQYF,TGTGCCAGCAGTTTAATAAGACTAGCGGGGGGGCCCCAGCGCTACAGGAACACAGATACGCAGTATTTT
TRBV2,TRBJ1-1,.,.,CASSRGWGSTEAFF,TGTGCCAGCAGCCGAGGGTGGGGAAGCACTGAAGCTTTCTTT
TRBV28,TRBJ1-2,TRBD1,.,CASSLSGTGGRNYGYTF,TGTGCCAGCAGTTTATCCGGGACAGGGGGGAGGAACTATGGCTACACCTTC
TRBV28,TRBJ1-2,.,.,CASSPPNSLYGYTF,TGTGCCAGCAGCCCCCCTAACTCCCTCTATGGCTACACCTTC
TRBV5-6,TRBJ2-1,TRBD1,.,CASSPRDRGEGLLGEQFF,TGTGCCAGCAGCCCCCGGGACAGGGGAGAAGGCCTCCTCGGGGAGCAGTTCTTC
TRBV28,TRBJ1-3,.,.,CASSLTGSGNTIYF,TGTGCCAGCAGTTTAACAGGCAGTGGAAACACCATATATTTT
TRBV5-4,TRBJ1-1,TRBD1,.,CANSGQGGTEAFF,TGTGCCAACTCGGGACAGGGCGGCACTGAAGCTTTCTTT
TRBV7-9,TRBJ2-1,.,.,CASSRSGEHNEQFF,TGTGCCAGCAGCCGCTCCGGGGAGCACAATGAGCAGTTCTTC
TRBV29-1,TRBJ2-1,TRBD2,.,CSVRLAGAVEQFF,TGCAGCGTTCGACTAGCGGGGGCGGTTGAGCAGTTCTTC
TRBV10-2,TRBJ2-3,TRBD1,.,CASSDPRGLTDTQYF,TGCGCCAGCAGTGACCCCAGGGGGCTCACAGATACGCAGTATTTT
TRBV7-2,TRBJ2-7,TRBD1,once,CASSLDGTGAFYEQYF,TGTGCCAGCAGCTTGGACGGGACAGGGGCCTTCTACGAGCAGTACTTC
TRBV27,TRBJ2-1,TRBD2,.,CASSSVGLAGPNEQFF,TGTGCCAGCAGTTCGGTAGGTCTAGCGGGACCCAATGAGCAGTTCTTC